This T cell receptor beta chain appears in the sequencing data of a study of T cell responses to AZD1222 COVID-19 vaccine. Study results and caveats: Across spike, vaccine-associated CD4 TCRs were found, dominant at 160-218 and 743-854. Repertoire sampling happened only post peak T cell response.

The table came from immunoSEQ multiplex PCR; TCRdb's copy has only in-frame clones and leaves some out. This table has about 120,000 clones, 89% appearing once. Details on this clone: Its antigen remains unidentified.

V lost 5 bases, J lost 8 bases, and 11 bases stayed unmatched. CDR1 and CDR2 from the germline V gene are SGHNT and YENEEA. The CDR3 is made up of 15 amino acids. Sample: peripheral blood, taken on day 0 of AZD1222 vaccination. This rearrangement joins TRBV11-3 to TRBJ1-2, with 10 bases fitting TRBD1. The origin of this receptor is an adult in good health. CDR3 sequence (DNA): TGTGCCAGCAGCCGACCGGGACAGGGGTCGAACGGCTACACCTTC. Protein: CASSRPGQGSNGYTF. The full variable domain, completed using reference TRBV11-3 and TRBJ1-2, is EAGVVQSPRYKIIEKKQPVAFWCNPISGHNTLYWYLQNLGQGPELLIRYENEEAVDDSQLPKDRFSAERLKGVDSTLKIQPAELGDSAVYLCASSRPGQGSNGYTFGSGTRLTVV.